Presented here are 21 T cell receptor beta chains from one specimen sequenced in a study of cytomegalovirus exposure and HLA in healthy donors. Assay: immunoSEQ multiplex PCR; the TCRdb copy retains only in-frame clones and omits some. The sample has approximately 150,000 clones, 87% seen once. What was sequenced was PBMCs. Receptors were obtained from a man younger than 35 in good health and CMV-seropositive.

V is TRBV28 and J is TRBJ1-1, with 9 bases lining up with TRBD1. Germline CDR1 is MDHEN and CDR2 is SYDVKM. The CDR3 is 12 amino acids. Trimming took 6 bases from V and 9 from J; bases not matched to a gene: 5. The CDR3 loop is CASSPGTGKAFF. CDR3 bases: TGTGCCAGCAGCCCCGGGACAGGGAAAGCTTTCTTT.

J is TRBJ1-2 and V is TRBV6-5; D remains ambiguous. The CDR3 is 13 residues long. V lost 2 bases and J 4 bases, leaving 8 bases between the germline ends. From germline, CDR1 is MNHEY and CDR2 SVGAGI. In nucleotides, the CDR3 is TGTGCCAGCAGTTACGATCGGGGCTATGGCTACACCTTC. Translation: CASSYDRGYGYTF.

J is TRBJ1-1 and V is TRBV6-1; D gene ambiguous. The CDR3 runs 14 residues. With 4 bases removed from V and 5 bases from J, the gap between germline ends came to 14 bases. Germline V CDR1 and CDR2: MNHNS, SASEGT. CDR3 sequence: CASSGGSGWTEAFF. The CDR3, as DNA: TGTGCCAGCAGTGGCGGGTCAGGATGGACTGAAGCTTTCTTT.

The chain has TRBV28 and TRBJ1-4, with D maybe TRBD1 (6 bases). The CDR3 is 16 amino acids. Trimming removed 4 bases from V and 2 bases from J, with 14 bases in between. CDR1 and CDR2 from the germline V gene are MDHEN and SYDVKM. CDR3 DNA: TGTGCCAGCAGTTCAAACAGGGTTACCACTAATGAAAAACTGTTTTTT. Translating it yields CASSSNRVTTNEKLFF.

The rearrangement uses TRBV10-1 and TRBJ1-1, with 7 bases lining up with TRBD1. The CDR3 length is 11 residues. Looked up from germline, CDR1 is WNHNN and CDR2 is SYGVQD (reference sequence). The J segment lost 5 bases and the V segment lost 9 bases, leaving 3 bases of the junction unmatched. As DNA, the CDR3 is TGCGCCAGTACCAGGGGGACTGAAGCTTTCTTT. Protein product: CASTRGTEAFF.

This clone was picked up one time. The chain is built from TRBV6-1 and TRBJ2-3; D unresolved. V was cut by 0 bases and J by 0 bases, with 13 bases left in between. The CDR3 is made up of 17 amino acids. Germline V CDR1 and CDR2: MNHNS, SASEGT. The CDR3 loop reads CASSEALGSPSTDTQYF. The CDR3 DNA sequence: TGTGCCAGCAGTGAAGCTTTGGGCAGCCCTAGCACAGATACGCAGTATTTT.

The J gene is TRBJ1-4, the V gene TRBV29-1; TRBD1 matches 8 bases. The CDR3 covers 14 residues. J lost 5 bases, V lost 6 bases, and 8 bases had no gene match. Germline CDR1 and CDR2: SQVTM and ANQGSEA. The CDR3 spells CSVAVWDRNEKLFF. Here the CDR3 DNA reads TGCAGCGTGGCGGTGTGGGACAGGAATGAAAAACTGTTTTTT.

This clone was found once. This chain links TRBV4-1 with TRBJ1-2; D unresolved. This CDR3 has 13 amino acids. The V end was cut by 3 bases, the J end by 8 bases, with 13 bases between. Germline V gene lookup returns CDR1 MGHRA and CDR2 YSYEKL. Here the CDR3 reads CASSHPREGGYTF. CDR3 DNA: TGCGCCAGCAGCCACCCACGGGAGGGCGGCTACACCTTC.

This rearrangement joins TRBV10-3 to TRBJ2-2; 9 positions agree with TRBD1. The CDR3 is 14 amino acids. Germline V CDR1 and CDR2: ENHRY, SYGVKD. V lost 7 bases, J lost 7 bases, and 7 bases stayed unmatched. The CDR3 here is CAIKGTGQSGELFF. CDR3 in DNA: TGTGCCATCAAGGGGACAGGGCAAAGCGGGGAGCTGTTTTTT.

This clone appeared once. CDR3 DNA: TGTGCCAGCGAGAACCCCAAAGGCCGGGACAGGGAAAACAATGAGCAGTTCTTC. Protein: CASENPKGRDRENNEQFF. V usage is TRBV11-1 and J usage is TRBJ2-1; TRBD1 matches 9 bases. Unmatched junction bases numbered 19, after V lost 8 bases and J lost 5 bases. The CDR3 sequence is 18 residues long. From germline, CDR1 is SGHAT and CDR2 FQDESV (reference sequence).

The rearrangement joins TRBV4-1 to TRBJ2-7; 8 bases are shared with TRBD2. V was pared by 1 base and J by 2 bases, with 7 bases of the junction left unmatched. Germline CDR1 reads MGHRA; CDR2 reads YSYEKL. The CDR3 is 16 amino acids. The CDR3 here is CASSQGSGGSPYEQYF. The CDR3 nucleotides are TGCGCCAGCAGCCAAGGAAGCGGGGGTTCCCCCTACGAGCAGTACTTC.

V gene TRBV28 combines with J gene TRBJ1-5; 8 bases match TRBD1. J gave up 2 bases and V 8 bases, and 11 bases lay outside the gene matches. The CDR3 runs to 16 residues. Germline-derived CDR1 and CDR2 are MDHEN and SYDVKM. The CDR3 DNA follows: TGTGCCAGCCGTACAGGGGGGCAGGGAGGCAATCAGCCCCAGCATTTT. Translating it yields CASRTGGQGGNQPQHF.

This rearrangement joins TRBV5-1 to TRBJ2-5, with 13 bases aligning to TRBD2. Germline V gene sequence: CDR1 SGHRS, CDR2 YFSETQ. V was pared by 0 bases and J by 2 bases, with 13 bases of the junction left unmatched. CDR3 length equals 20 residues. Here the CDR3 reads CASSLVGGGTSGTTQETQYF. In DNA form, the CDR3 reads TGCGCCAGCAGCTTGGTCGGTGGGGGGACTAGCGGGACGACTCAAGAGACCCAGTACTTC.

The chain is built from TRBV30 and TRBJ1-6; D remains ambiguous. CDR3 size: 14 residues. The ends were cut back, 3 bases at V and 6 bases at J, with 12 bases in the middle. Germline loops: CDR1 GTSNPN, CDR2 SVGIG (reference sequence). CDR3 protein: CAWSSSSSNSPLHF. As DNA, the CDR3 is TGTGCCTGGAGCAGTAGCAGTTCTAATTCACCCCTCCACTTT.

The V gene is TRBV6-5, the J gene TRBJ1-2; 10 bases line up with TRBD1. This CDR3 comprises 16 residues. Germline lookup yields CDR1 MNHEY and CDR2 SVGAGI. V lost 0 bases, J lost 8 bases, and 9 bases stayed unmatched. CDR3 sequence (DNA): TGTGCCAGCAGTTACTCGCCGGGACAGGGGTACGGAGGCTACACCTTC. Translated: CASSYSPGQGYGGYTF.

The CDR3 sequence: CASSEANRRVMGYEQYF. In nucleotides, the CDR3 is TGTGCCAGCAGTGAAGCGAACCGCAGGGTGATGGGCTACGAGCAGTACTTC. The chain carries TRBV2 and TRBJ2-7, with D perhaps TRBD1 (5 bases). The CDR3 sequence is 17 residues long. Germline CDR1 SNHLY, CDR2 FYNNEI. V was trimmed by 0 bases and J by 3 bases, leaving 18 bases between them.

CDR3 protein: CASSPRQINEKLFF. The CDR3 DNA reads TGCGCCAGCAGCCCGAGACAGATTAATGAAAAACTGTTTTTT. The chain has TRBV4-1 and TRBJ1-4; TRBD1 might be the D (5 bases). Looked up from germline, CDR1 is MGHRA and CDR2 is YSYEKL. V lost 4 bases, J lost 4 bases, and 10 bases lay in between. The CDR3 has 14 amino acids.

This chain joins TRBV6-6 and TRBJ1-5; D possibly corresponds to TRBD1 (6 bases). CDR1 and CDR2 (germline): MNHNY, SVGAGI (reference sequence). Between the trimmed V and J ends, which lost 4 bases and 7 bases, there was a span of 17 bases. The CDR3 spans 15 residues. The CDR3 DNA reads TGTGCCAGCAGTTCCAGGGGAGGGGCAGGCCAGCCCCAGCATTTT. Its protein product is CASSSRGGAGQPQHF.

CDR3 loop: CASSLVYSGANVLTF. CDR3 nucleotide sequence: TGTGCCAGTAGTCTAGTTTACTCTGGGGCCAACGTCCTGACTTTC. The chain joins TRBV19 to TRBJ2-6; D is unresolved. This CDR3 has 15 amino acids. The germline CDR1 and CDR2 sequences are LNHDA and SQIVND (reference sequence). The ends were cut back, 5 bases at V and 0 bases at J, with 8 bases in the middle. The entire variable domain, with the rest obtained from reference TRBV19 and TRBJ2-6, is as follows: DGGITQSPKYLFRKEGQNVTLSCEQNLNHDAMYWYRQDPGQGLRLIYYSQIVNDFQKGDIAEGYSVSREKKESFPLTVTSAQKNPTAFYLCASSLVYSGANVLTFGAGSRLTVL.

The chain employs TRBV11-2 and TRBJ2-2; D remains ambiguous. V was trimmed by 1 base and J by 8 bases, leaving 8 bases between them. Germline CDR1 SGHAT, CDR2 FQNNGV. The CDR3 totals 13 residues. CDR3: CASSLVVEGELFF. DNA for the CDR3: TGTGCCAGCAGCTTAGTTGTCGAGGGGGAGCTGTTTTTT.

This sequence joins TRBV6-4 and TRBJ1-2; no clear D. The germline V gene has CDR1 MRHNA and CDR2 SNTAGT. CDR3 size: 13 residues. V was cut by 0 bases and J by 6 bases, with 8 bases left in between. The CDR3 is CASSDSGTNGYTF. CDR3 DNA: TGTGCCAGCAGTGACTCTGGCACGAATGGCTACACCTTC.